A single sample is the source of the 5 T cell receptor beta chains below, sequenced in a study of shared clonotypes between healthy human individuals. Libraries were prepared by immunoSEQ multiplex PCR; TCRdb keeps only in-frame clonotypes and omits some of them. The data show about 680,000 clones, around 73% seen once. Sequenced sample: memory CD4+ T cells sorted from blood. Stated subset: CD45RA-negative fraction. Source of these receptors: a woman in her thirties in good health.

The rearrangement links TRBV10-2 to TRBJ1-5; unclear D gene. Germline V lookup: CDR1 WSHSY, CDR2 SAAADI. The CDR3 spans 13 residues. Between the trimmed V and J ends, which lost 6 bases and 0 bases, there was a span of 6 bases. The DNA of the CDR3 is TGCGCCAGCAGCGGAGGTAGCAATCAGCCCCAGCATTTT. Translating gives CASSGGSNQPQHF.

The chain has TRBV9 and TRBJ1-3; D not resolved. CDR1 SGDLS and CDR2 YYNGEE come from the germline V gene. The CDR3 sequence is 12 residues long. V lost 3 bases to trimming and J lost 4 bases, with 5 bases between them. CDR3 residues: CASSAIGNTIYF. Written as DNA, the CDR3 is TGTGCCAGCAGCGCTATCGGAAACACCATATATTTT.

V usage is TRBV19 and J usage is TRBJ2-5, with D perhaps being TRBD1 or TRBD2 (6 bases each). Germline CDR1 LNHDA, CDR2 SQIVND (reference sequence). V was cut by 7 bases and J by 5 bases, with 20 bases left in between. The CDR3 spans 15 residues. CDR3 coding DNA: TGTGCCAGTAAAAGGGCGGGACACCGGGCGGAGACCCAGTACTTC. Protein: CASKRAGHRAETQYF.

Here the CDR3 DNA reads TGTGCCAGCAGCTTAGTTCACGGAGACACTGAAGCTTTCTTT. This codes for CASSLVHGDTEAFF. This chain uses TRBV7-9 with TRBJ1-1; D gene ambiguous. The CDR3 totals 14 residues. V was clipped by 1 base and J by 3 bases, with 9 bases between them. CDR1 is SEHNR and CDR2 is FQNEAQ in the germline V gene (reference sequence).

The chain links TRBV7-8 to TRBJ2-5, with 7 positions matching TRBD2. The CDR3 runs 14 residues. The V and J ends lost 4 bases and 5 bases, in that order; junction bases with no gene match: 7. In germline, CDR1 is SGHVS, CDR2 FQNEAQ. The CDR3 loop is CASSWGGVRETQYF. In nucleotides, the CDR3 is TGTGCCAGCAGCTGGGGGGGTGTAAGGGAGACCCAGTACTTC. Using reference TRBV7-8 and TRBJ2-5 for the parts outside the CDR3, the full variable domain is GAGVSQSPRYKVAKRGQDVALRCDPISGHVSLFWYQQALGQGPEFLTYFQNEAQLDKSGLPSDRFFAERPEGSVSTLKIQRTQQEDSAVYLCASSWGGVRETQYFGPGTRLLVL.